A single sample is the source of the 17 T cell receptor beta chains below, sequenced in a study of T cells in Graves' hyperthyroidism and ophthalmopathy. Amplification yielded TCR beta CDR3 regions, with RNA transcripts as the source. Primed by the HTBI set, a first-round RT-PCR was run on the TCR CDR3. From the multiplex PCR reads, TCRdb called clonotypes with MiXCR, one entry per CDR3 protein. The sample includes about 560,000 distinct CDR3 sequences, 16% of them seen just once. Source material: blood. These receptors all stem from a woman aged 18-29 years with Graves' hyperthyroidism.

This clonotype was seen a few times. The chain employs TRBV14 and TRBJ2-3; D not certain. CDR3 size: 15 residues. Per germline, CDR1 SGHDN and CDR2 FVKESK. The V and J ends lost 0 bases and 5 bases respectively, with 12 bases between them. DNA of the CDR3: TGTGCCAGCAGCCAAGATCGGCCCCTCGGAGATACGCAGTATTTT. Translating it yields CASSQDRPLGDTQYF.

The J gene is TRBJ1-1, the V gene TRBV7-9; D is uncertain. The CDR3 runs to 17 residues. Germline V gives CDR1 SEHNR, CDR2 FQNEAQ (reference sequence). The V gene lost 0 bases and the J gene lost 0 bases, with 14 bases spanning the gap. The CDR3 loop reads CASSLALNTAMNTEAFF. The CDR3 DNA follows: TGTGCCAGCAGCTTAGCGCTGAATACAGCCATGAACACTGAAGCTTTCTTT.

The sample holds many counts of this clonotype. This chain uses TRBV10-1 with TRBJ2-3; TRBD2 matches at 10 bases. This CDR3 region has 15 residues. Trimming removed 6 bases from V and 0 bases from J; junction bases left unmatched: 3. Per germline, CDR1 WNHNN and CDR2 SYGVQD (reference sequence). CDR3 bases: TGCGCCAGCAGCGGACTAGCGGTTAGCACAGATACGCAGTATTTT. Protein product: CASSGLAVSTDTQYF.

The V call is TRBV13, the J call TRBJ2-3; 7 positions agree with TRBD2. The V and J ends lost 4 bases and 3 bases, in that order; junction bases with no gene match: 10. This CDR3 has 16 residues. CDR1 is PRHDT and CDR2 is FYEKMQ in the germline V gene (reference sequence). Here the CDR3 DNA reads TGTGCCAGCAGCTATCTAGCGGAGGCGAGGACAGATACGCAGTATTTT. Translation: CASSYLAEARTDTQYF.

The chain employs TRBV28 and TRBJ1-1, with D unresolved. V shed 9 bases and J shed 3 bases, with 20 bases lying between them. Germline-derived CDR1 and CDR2 are MDHEN and SYDVKM. The CDR3 consists of 15 residues. CDR3 in DNA: TGTGCCAGTCCCCCCCCGACAAGAGTACACACTGAAGCTTTCTTT. Its protein is CASPPPTRVHTEAFF.

This clonotype was picked up many times. This chain connects TRBV3-1 to TRBJ2-1, with 8 bases that match TRBD2. Germline loops: CDR1 LGHDT, CDR2 YNNKEL (reference sequence). The CDR3 length is 16 residues. V dropped 0 bases and J dropped 6; count of bases not matched to a gene: 7. Here the CDR3 reads CASSQEPGTSGNEQFF. DNA for the CDR3: TGTGCCAGCAGCCAAGAACCCGGCACTAGCGGCAATGAGCAGTTCTTC.

The gene calls are TRBV30 and TRBJ1-6, with a weak D call TRBD1 (5 bases). Germline V lookup: CDR1 GTSNPN, CDR2 SVGIG (reference sequence). V was shortened by 2 bases and J by 0 bases, with 11 bases between the two germline ends. This CDR3 contains 16 residues. The CDR3 is CAWSSTDRSYNSPLHF. The CDR3 DNA sequence: TGTGCCTGGAGTTCGACAGACCGCTCCTATAATTCACCCCTCCACTTT.

This clonotype has just a few counts. The CDR3 loop reads CSARSGTDNSPLHF. For the CDR3, the DNA is TGCAGTGCTAGATCGGGGACAGATAATTCACCCCTCCACTTT. The V gene is TRBV20-1, the J gene TRBJ1-6, with 7 bases fitting TRBD1. With V trimmed by 2 bases and J by 5 bases, 3 bases remained unmatched. The CDR3 is made up of 14 amino acids. The germline gives CDR1 DFQATT, CDR2 SNEGSKA (reference sequence).

This clonotype was counted only a few times. The chain employs TRBV12-3 or TRBV12-4 and TRBJ2-2; D gene ambiguous. Trimming took 7 bases from V and 2 from J, leaving 11 bases between them. The CDR3 is 14 amino acids. The CDR3 nucleotides are TGTGCCAGCACCCCCGGGCCCAACACCGGGGAGCTGTTTTTT. This sequence encodes CASTPGPNTGELFF.

This clonotype was seen only a few times. The CDR3 region has the DNA TGTGCCGCAAGGAGACAGAGCAATCAGCCCCAGCATTTT. It codes for CAARRQSNQPQHF. V usage is TRBV2 and J usage is TRBJ1-5, with D perhaps matching TRBD1 (5 bases). Germline loops: CDR1 SNHLY, CDR2 FYNNEI. This CDR3 has 13 amino acids. The V gene lost 11 bases and the J gene lost 1 base, with 12 bases spanning the gap.

There are many counts of this clonotype. V gene TRBV5-1 combines with J gene TRBJ1-2; a weak D match, TRBD1 (6 bases). CDR1 and CDR2 (germline): SGHRS, YFSETQ. The CDR3 extends over 15 amino acids. Deletions cut 0 bases from V and 0 bases from J, with 9 bases between. The CDR3 protein is CASSLARGPNYGYTF. CDR3 DNA sequence: TGCGCCAGCAGCTTGGCCCGGGGGCCTAACTATGGCTACACCTTC.

Ten or more counts support this clonotype. The gene calls are TRBV20-1 and TRBJ2-7, with 10 bases lining up with TRBD2. The CDR3 is 15 amino acids. Germline CDR1 and CDR2: DFQATT and SNEGSKA (reference sequence). The V segment lost 3 bases and the J segment 3 bases; nucleotides outside the gene matches: 8. The CDR3 here is CSARPRTSGDYEQYF. In nucleotides, the CDR3 is TGCAGTGCTAGGCCCAGAACTAGCGGGGACTACGAGCAGTACTTC.

The chain couples TRBV18 to TRBJ2-4; tentatively, D is TRBD1 (6 bases). The V gene lost 1 base and the J gene lost 5 bases, with 9 bases spanning the gap. CDR3 length equals 14 residues. Looked up from germline, CDR1 is KGHSH and CDR2 is LQKENI. CDR3 sequence reads: CASSPLGGENIQYF. The CDR3 DNA is TGTGCCAGCTCACCACTAGGGGGAGAAAACATTCAGTACTTC.

The chain recombines TRBV18 with TRBJ1-4; D is unresolved. Germline CDR1 reads KGHSH; CDR2 reads LQKENI. Trimming stripped 1 base from V and 10 bases from J, with 16 bases between. The length of the CDR3 is 15 residues. For the CDR3, the DNA is TGTGCCAGCTCACCACGTTCCACACTCAACGGAAAACTGTTTTTT. It translates to CASSPRSTLNGKLFF.

The rearrangement uses TRBV5-1 and TRBJ2-7; TRBD2 might be the D (6 bases). CDR1 and CDR2 (germline): SGHRS, YFSETQ. The CDR3 is 16 residues long. Trimming left V 3 bases short and J 5 bases short, with 21 bases between. CDR3 DNA: TGCGCCAGCAGCTGGGGGGATCAGGGCGCCCGGGACGAGCAGTACTTC. This encodes CASSWGDQGARDEQYF.

The chain couples TRBV3-1 to TRBJ2-1; 9 bases match TRBD2. Germline lookup yields CDR1 LGHDT and CDR2 YNNKEL (reference sequence). J gave up 9 bases and V 0 bases, and 12 bases lay outside the gene matches. The CDR3 contains 17 residues. The CDR3 is CASSQDRGVAGVGEQFF. CDR3 bases: TGTGCCAGCAGCCAAGATAGGGGGGTAGCGGGGGTCGGTGAGCAGTTCTTC.

The chain employs TRBV4-1 and TRBJ2-7, with no clear D. In germline, CDR1 is MGHRA, CDR2 YSYEKL. The CDR3 length is 15 residues. Deletions cut 1 base from V and 2 bases from J, with 12 bases between. The CDR3: CASSQAWGITYEQYF. CDR3 DNA: TGCGCCAGCAGCCAAGCCTGGGGTATTACCTACGAGCAGTACTTC.